A single sample gave rise to the 15 T cell receptor beta chains below, sequenced in a study of beta chain features in type 1 diabetes. All of the isolated RNA was reverse transcribed, so expressed TCRB transcripts were sequenced. The repertoire was sequenced with immunoSEQ multiplex PCR; TCRdb's copy has only in-frame clones and lacks some. The sample gives some 160,000 clones, over 7.5% of which show up once; 2% to 2.5% is in the top ten. The sequenced material came from central memory CD4+ T cells from blood. These receptors all stem from a woman under 30 in good health.

The genes are TRBV4-1 and TRBJ2-1; 14 positions match TRBD2. CDR3 length equals 15 residues. Germline values: CDR1 MGHRA, CDR2 YSYEKL. Unmatched junction bases numbered 2, after V lost 4 bases and J lost 6 bases. The CDR3 nucleotides read TGCGCCAGCAGCCGACTAGCGGGGGGGTTCAATGAGCAGTTCTTC. It encodes CASSRLAGGFNEQFF.

This sequence joins TRBV7-2 and TRBJ1-3; TRBD1 aligns across 7 bases. CDR3 length: 14 residues. Looked up from germline, CDR1 is SGHTA and CDR2 is FQGNSA. V trimming: 8 bases; J trimming: 0 bases; junction bases outside the gene matches: 4. The CDR3 DNA reads as TGTGCCAGCGGTGGGACAGTCTCTGGAAACACCATATATTTT. This sequence encodes CASGGTVSGNTIYF. The entire variable domain, with the rest obtained from reference TRBV7-2 and TRBJ1-3, is as follows: GAGVSQSPSNKVTEKGKDVELRCDPISGHTALYWYRQSLGQGLEFLIYFQGNSAPDKSGLPSDRFSAERTGGSVSTLTIQRTQQEDSAVYLCASGGTVSGNTIYFGEGSWLTVV.

This clone was found a few times. The chain uses TRBV7-8 and TRBJ2-3; 8 positions match TRBD2. From germline, CDR1 is SGHVS and CDR2 FQNEAQ. The CDR3 is 16 residues long. V lost 3 bases to trimming and J lost 6 bases; unmatched junction nucleotides: 11. CDR3 sequence (DNA): TGTGCCAGCAGCTTTAGCGGGGCCCGGCAGCCTGATACGCAGTATTTT. Translation: CASSFSGARQPDTQYF.

This clone was counted only a few times. The J gene is TRBJ1-4, the V gene TRBV2; 8 bases align to TRBD1. The CDR3 runs to 15 residues. The trim removed 6 bases at V and 7 bases at J, leaving 10 bases unmatched. Germline CDR1 is SNHLY and CDR2 is FYNNEI. This chain's CDR3 is CASRDPGQAVEKLFF. In DNA, the CDR3 is TGTGCCAGCAGGGATCCGGGACAGGCGGTTGAAAAACTGTTTTTT.

This clone has just a few counts. This chain uses TRBV9 with TRBJ1-2; 10 bases map to TRBD1. Germline CDR1 is SGDLS and CDR2 is YYNGEE. The CDR3 extends over 15 amino acids. The junction had 7 bases not matched to a gene; V was cut back by 4 bases and J by 4 bases. DNA of the CDR3: TGTGCCAGCAGCTCAACGGGACAGGGGATCTATGGCTACACCTTC. Protein product: CASSSTGQGIYGYTF.

The rearrangement links TRBV5-6 to TRBJ2-3, with 7 nucleotides matching TRBD1. There are 14 residues in the CDR3. In germline, CDR1 is SGHDT, CDR2 YYEEEE. J gave up 9 bases and V 3 bases, and 10 bases lay outside the gene matches. Here the CDR3 DNA reads TGTGCCAGCAGCTCTCGACAGGGCTCAGCCACGCAGTATTTT. Translating gives CASSSRQGSATQYF.

This clone was seen only a few times. V is TRBV13 and J is TRBJ2-3, with 10 bases identical to TRBD2. Germline V gene data show CDR1 as PRHDT and CDR2 as FYEKMQ (reference sequence). V lost 5 bases to trimming and J lost 2 bases; unmatched junction nucleotides: 7. The CDR3 contains 16 residues. CDR3 residues: CASSGTSGISTDTQYF. Here the CDR3 DNA reads TGTGCCAGCAGCGGCACTAGCGGGATCTCCACAGATACGCAGTATTTT.

The CDR3 DNA is TGTGCCAGCAGTTCTGGGACAGGGGAGGGCAAGCAGTATTTT. Translating it yields CASSSGTGEGKQYF. The chain recombines TRBV11-2 with TRBJ2-3; 10 bases line up with TRBD1. Germline V gene sequence: CDR1 SGHAT, CDR2 FQNNGV. With 6 bases clipped from V and 11 bases from J, the junction kept 11 bases outside the gene matches. The CDR3 loop spans 14 amino acids.

This clone came up a few times. The chain couples TRBV5-1 to TRBJ2-5; possible D gene TRBD1, 6 bases. The CDR3 sequence is 15 residues long. Germline CDR1 reads SGHRS; CDR2 reads YFSETQ. V dropped 3 bases and J dropped 5 bases, with 17 bases sitting between them. CDR3 bases: TGCGCCAGCAGCTCGACAGGTGGGATGGGGGAGACCCAGTACTTC. Translated, it gives CASSSTGGMGETQYF.

There are a few counts of this clone. The chain recombines TRBV15 with TRBJ2-5; D call uncertain. The CDR3 loop spans 14 amino acids. CDR1 and CDR2 from the germline V gene are LNHNV and YYDKDF (reference sequence). Trimming removed 1 base from V and 1 base from J, with 7 bases in between. CDR3 residues: CATSRAQIQETQYF. The CDR3 nucleotides are TGTGCCACCAGCAGAGCCCAGATCCAAGAGACCCAGTACTTC.

This clone has a handful of counts. The chain employs TRBV7-2 and TRBJ2-3, with TRBD1 as a possible D gene (7 bases). Germline V CDR1 and CDR2: SGHTA, FQGNSA. CDR3 length: 16 residues. The V end was cut by 5 bases, the J end by 4 bases, with 19 bases between. DNA for the CDR3: TGTGCCAGCAGCCCACAGGGTGGAGGGGGCGCAGATACGCAGTATTTT. Amino acids: CASSPQGGGGADTQYF.

The chain has TRBV2 and TRBJ2-7, with 10 bases lining up with TRBD1. Unmatched junction bases numbered 15, after V lost 6 bases and J lost 7 bases. The length of the CDR3 is 16 residues. Germline V lookup: CDR1 SNHLY, CDR2 FYNNEI. The CDR3 sequence is CASSRTVAGQGREQYF. The CDR3 nucleotides read TGTGCCAGCAGCCGAACCGTGGCGGGACAGGGGAGGGAGCAGTACTTC.

This clone has just a few counts. V is TRBV28 and J is TRBJ2-3; perhaps TRBD2 as D (5 bases). CDR3 size: 14 residues. V lost 5 bases to trimming and J lost 0 bases, with 9 bases between them. Germline V lookup: CDR1 MDHEN, CDR2 SYDVKM. CDR3 region: CASSPPGSTDTQYF. Written as DNA, the CDR3 is TGTGCCAGCAGTCCTCCGGGGAGCACAGATACGCAGTATTTT. The full variable domain, its missing parts supplied by reference TRBV28 and TRBJ2-3, is DVKVTQSSRYLVKRTGEKVFLECVQDMDHENMFWYRQDPGLGLRLIYFSYDVKMKEKGDIPEGYSVSREKKERFSLILESASTNQTSMYLCASSPPGSTDTQYFGPGTRLTVL.

This clone appeared a few times. The chain couples TRBV9 to TRBJ2-1, with 13 positions matching TRBD2. Per germline, CDR1 SGDLS and CDR2 YYNGEE. J lost 7 bases, V lost 3 bases, and 4 bases had no gene match. This CDR3 contains 15 residues. CDR3: CASSDPGLAGNEQFF. CDR3 DNA sequence: TGTGCCAGCAGCGATCCGGGACTAGCGGGGAATGAGCAGTTCTTC.

This clone was seen more than once but under ten times. The chain links TRBV7-2 to TRBJ2-7; 9 positions match TRBD2. CDR1 and CDR2 from the germline V gene are SGHTA and FQGNSA. The CDR3 is 15 amino acids. V was pared by 4 bases and J by 2 bases, with 6 bases of the junction left unmatched. The CDR3 DNA is TGTGCCAGCAGCTCCCGAGCGGGAGGAACCTACGAGCAGTACTTC. This sequence encodes CASSSRAGGTYEQYF.